This paragraph reports one TCR beta chain. Its matching antigen is unknown. Constant-segment primers served in 5'RACE that generated TCR alpha and TCR beta cDNA libraries bearing sample barcodes and UMIs. TCRdb reprocessed the 5' RACE reads with MiXCR, giving one entry per CDR3 protein. The sample carries 100,000 to 120,000 distinct CDR3 sequences, 20% to 25% recorded once. The CDR3 has 16 amino acids. The germline V gene encodes CDR1 LGHNA and CDR2 YSLEER. Trimming removed 1 base from V and 4 bases from J, with 13 bases in between. This record comes from a study of T-cell memory formation after mild COVID-19. Notes on the study in general: That cross-reactive memory joined was suggested by some responding clones appearing in pre-infection memory. Clones that shrank (day 15 to 85) were balanced CD4/CD8, whereas later expanders leaned CD4+.

What was sequenced was PBMCs or a T cell subset sorted from them (not recorded which). The rearrangement joins TRBV4-3 to TRBJ2-2, with a tentative D call TRBD1 (5 bases). The clonotype was recovered from a man aged 18 to 29 who had mild COVID-19 (a few samples of this study predate the infection). Cell type and time point are not known. The chain's CDR3 is CASSQVVPRVTGELFF. The CDR3 bases are TGCGCCAGCAGCCAAGTCGTCCCCAGGGTCACCGGGGAGCTGTTTTTT.